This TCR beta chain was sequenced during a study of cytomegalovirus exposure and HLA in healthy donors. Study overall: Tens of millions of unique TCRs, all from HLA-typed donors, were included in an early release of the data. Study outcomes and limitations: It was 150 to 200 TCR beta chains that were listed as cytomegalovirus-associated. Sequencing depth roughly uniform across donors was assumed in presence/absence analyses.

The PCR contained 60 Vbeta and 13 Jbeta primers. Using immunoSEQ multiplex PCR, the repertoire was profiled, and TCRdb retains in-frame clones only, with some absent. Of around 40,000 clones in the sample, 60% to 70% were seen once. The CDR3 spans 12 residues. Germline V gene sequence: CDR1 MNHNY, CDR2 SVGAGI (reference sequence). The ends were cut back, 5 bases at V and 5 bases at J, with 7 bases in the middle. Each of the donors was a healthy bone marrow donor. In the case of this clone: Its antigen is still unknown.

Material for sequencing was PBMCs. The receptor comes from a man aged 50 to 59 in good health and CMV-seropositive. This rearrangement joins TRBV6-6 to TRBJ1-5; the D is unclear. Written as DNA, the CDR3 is TGTGCCAGCAGTCTCCTCGATCAGCCCCAGCATTTT. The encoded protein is CASSLLDQPQHF.